This T cell receptor beta chain was retrieved from a study of OX40 agonist ivuxolimab in advanced cancers. Across the study: The patients received ivuxolimab by intravenous route every 2 weeks at 0.01 to 10 mg/kg. General observations from the study: Nonresponders included some who also had low normalized T-cell clonal expansion.

Clones were read by immunoSEQ multiplex PCR, and TCRdb kept only the in-frame ones, dropping some. The repertoire holds tens of thousands of clones, with 85% to 90% as singletons. Regarding this clone: Its target is not known.

This CDR3 region has 18 residues. V gave up 2 bases and J gave up 5 bases, with 21 bases separating them. CDR1 and CDR2 from the germline V gene are MNHEY and SMNVEV (reference sequence). Excluded were patients having autoimmune disease history or systemic immunosuppression. The chain recombines TRBV27 with TRBJ2-2; D tentatively fits TRBD1 or TRBD2 (6 bases each). This receptor was identified in an adult with an advanced solid tumor such as melanoma, head and neck, liver or kidney cancer. The sequenced sample was CD4+ or CD8+ T cells sorted from blood, obtained in a trial of the OX40 agonist ivuxolimab. CDR3 bases: TGTGCCAGCAGTTTACCCCCACCCCGGGGGCGAGGGACCGGGGAGCTGTTTTTT. Its protein product is CASSLPPPRGRGTGELFF.